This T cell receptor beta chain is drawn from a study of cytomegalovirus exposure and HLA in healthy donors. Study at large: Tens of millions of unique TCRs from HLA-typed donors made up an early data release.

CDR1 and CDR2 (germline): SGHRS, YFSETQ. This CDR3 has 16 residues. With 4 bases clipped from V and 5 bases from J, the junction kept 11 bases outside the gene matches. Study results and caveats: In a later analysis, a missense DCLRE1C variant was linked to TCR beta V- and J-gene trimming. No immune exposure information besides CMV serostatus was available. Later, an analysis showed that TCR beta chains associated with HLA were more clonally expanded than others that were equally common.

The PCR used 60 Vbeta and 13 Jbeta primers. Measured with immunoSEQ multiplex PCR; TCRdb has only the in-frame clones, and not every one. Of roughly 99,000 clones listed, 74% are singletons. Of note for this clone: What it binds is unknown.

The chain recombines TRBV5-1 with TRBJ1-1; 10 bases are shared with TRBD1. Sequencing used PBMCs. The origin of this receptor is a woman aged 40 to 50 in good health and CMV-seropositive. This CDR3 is CASSLGTGERVTEAFF. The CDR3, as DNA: TGCGCCAGCAGCCTCGGGACAGGGGAAAGGGTGACTGAAGCTTTCTTT. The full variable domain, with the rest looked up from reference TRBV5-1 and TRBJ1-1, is KAGVTQTPRYLIKTRGQQVTLSCSPISGHRSVSWYQQTPGQGLQFLFEYFSETQRNKGNFPGRFSGRQFSNSRSEMNVSTLELGDSALYLCASSLGTGERVTEAFFGQGTRLTVV.